These T cell receptor beta chains were read from a single sample in a study of vaccination effects on CD4 cells after COVID-19. No antigen has been assigned to these receptors. TCRdb keeps only in-frame clones here, not all; method: immunoSEQ multiplex PCR. The sample includes 55,000 to 70,000 clones, roughly 80% seen only once; the top ten take 2% to 2.5%. The specimen comprised CD4+ T cells from PBMCs cultured with HCoV-229E spike peptides, sampled before COVID-19 vaccination. The receptors shown here come from a human donor who received a COVID-19 vaccine. Both conserved end residues are part of each CDR3. Each record gives: V gene, D gene, J gene, clone size, CDR3 DNA, CDR3 protein. A D gene is named only where the DNA matches it firmly. Only some rows state a clone size, as once, few, many or a class for expanded clones.

v_call: TRBV18
d_call: TRBD1
j_call: TRBJ1-6
clone_size: once
cdr3_nt: TGTGCCAGCTCACAAGGACAGGGTAATTCACCCCTCCACTTT
cdr3_aa: CASSQGQGNSPLHF

v_call: TRBV30
d_call: NA
j_call: TRBJ1-5
clone_size: NA
cdr3_nt: TGTGCCTGGAGCGATGGCAATCAGCCCCAGCATTTT
cdr3_aa: CAWSDGNQPQHF

v_call: TRBV9
d_call: TRBD1
j_call: TRBJ1-4
clone_size: NA
cdr3_nt: TGTGCCAGCAGCGTGACAGGGGTTGGGGAAAAACTGTTTTTT
cdr3_aa: CASSVTGVGEKLFF

v_call: TRBV3-1/TRBV3-2
d_call: TRBD2
j_call: TRBJ2-1
clone_size: NA
cdr3_nt: TGTGCCAGCAGCCTAGCGGGGGGCGGGGTAATTTCGTTCTTC
cdr3_aa: CASSLAGGGVISFF

v_call: TRBV19
d_call: NA
j_call: TRBJ1-5
clone_size: NA
cdr3_nt: TGTGCCAGTAGTAGTGATCAGCCCCAGCATTTT
cdr3_aa: CASSSDQPQHF

v_call: TRBV4-3
d_call: NA
j_call: TRBJ1-2
clone_size: NA
cdr3_nt: TGCGCCAGCAGCCAGTCGATGACAGAGAACTATGGCTACACCTTC
cdr3_aa: CASSQSMTENYGYTF

v_call: TRBV5-6
d_call: TRBD1
j_call: TRBJ2-5
clone_size: few
cdr3_nt: TGTGCCAGCAGCGCAGGGGGTTTGGAGACCCAGTACTTC
cdr3_aa: CASSAGGLETQYF

v_call: TRBV4-1
d_call: TRBD1
j_call: TRBJ2-5
clone_size: NA
cdr3_nt: TGCGCCAGCAGCCAAGATCTTCCGCGGACAGGTAAGATCGAGACCCAGTACTTC
cdr3_aa: CASSQDLPRTGKIETQYF

v_call: TRBV4-3
d_call: NA
j_call: TRBJ1-6
clone_size: NA
cdr3_nt: TGCGCCAGCAGCCAAGACAGGAATTCACCCCTCCACTTT
cdr3_aa: CASSQDRNSPLHF

v_call: TRBV13
d_call: NA
j_call: TRBJ1-1
clone_size: NA
cdr3_nt: TGTGCCAGCAGCTCACTCCCAGGGATGAACACTGAAGCTTTCTTT
cdr3_aa: CASSSLPGMNTEAFF

v_call: TRBV5-4
d_call: NA
j_call: TRBJ2-5
clone_size: NA
cdr3_nt: TGTGCCACCCGGTCGGGGGTGCGAGAGACCCAGTACTTC
cdr3_aa: CATRSGVRETQYF

v_call: TRBV7-9
d_call: NA
j_call: TRBJ2-4
clone_size: few
cdr3_nt: TGTGCCAGCAGCCCTAGCCAGTGGTCAGCTCAGTACTTC
cdr3_aa: CASSPSQWSAQYF

v_call: TRBV24-1
d_call: NA
j_call: TRBJ1-5
clone_size: NA
cdr3_nt: TGTGCCACCAAGTCGTCGGTGCCGCGGCCCCAGCATTTT
cdr3_aa: CATKSSVPRPQHF

v_call: TRBV5-1
d_call: TRBD1
j_call: TRBJ1-1
clone_size: NA
cdr3_nt: TGCGCCAGCAGCTTCGGACAGGGTTGGGACACTGAAGCTTTCTTT
cdr3_aa: CASSFGQGWDTEAFF

v_call: TRBV11-2
d_call: NA
j_call: TRBJ1-1
clone_size: few
cdr3_nt: TGTGCCAGCAGCTTTGGGAGGGGGGTCGGACGATACACTGAAGCTTTCTTT
cdr3_aa: CASSFGRGVGRYTEAFF

v_call: TRBV6-4
d_call: NA
j_call: TRBJ1-3
clone_size: once
cdr3_nt: TGTGCCAGCAGTGAGGACAGTGGAAACACCATATATTTT
cdr3_aa: CASSEDSGNTIYF

v_call: TRBV4-1
d_call: TRBD1
j_call: TRBJ1-2
clone_size: NA
cdr3_nt: TGCGCCAGCAGCCAGGATAGGACAGGGGGTAACTATGGCTACACCTTC
cdr3_aa: CASSQDRTGGNYGYTF

v_call: TRBV5-1
d_call: NA
j_call: TRBJ2-1
clone_size: once
cdr3_nt: TGCGCCAGCAGCCCGACGGACCGGACCCTCGACAATGAGCAGTTCTTC
cdr3_aa: CASSPTDRTLDNEQFF

v_call: TRBV5-1
d_call: NA
j_call: TRBJ1-1
clone_size: NA
cdr3_nt: TGCGCCAGCAGCTTCGGGACAACACGGAACACTGAAGCTTTCTTT
cdr3_aa: CASSFGTTRNTEAFF

v_call: TRBV2
d_call: NA
j_call: TRBJ1-3
clone_size: once
cdr3_nt: TGTGCCAGCCTGTGGGGTTCGGGAGCTGGAAACACCATATATTTT
cdr3_aa: CASLWGSGAGNTIYF

v_call: TRBV7-3
d_call: TRBD1
j_call: TRBJ2-3
clone_size: NA
cdr3_nt: TGTGCCAGCAGCTCCGACAGGGGGTCTACAGATACGCAGTATTTT
cdr3_aa: CASSSDRGSTDTQYF

v_call: TRBV7-3
d_call: NA
j_call: TRBJ2-3
clone_size: NA
cdr3_nt: TGTGCCAGCAGCTTAAGTGGGGGCTCCGATACGCAGTATTTT
cdr3_aa: CASSLSGGSDTQYF

v_call: TRBV6-5
d_call: NA
j_call: TRBJ1-6
clone_size: few
cdr3_nt: TGTGCCAGCAGACACCAGGATAATTCACCCCTCCACTTT
cdr3_aa: CASRHQDNSPLHF

v_call: TRBV30
d_call: NA
j_call: TRBJ1-2
clone_size: NA
cdr3_nt: TGTGCCTGGAGGACGCAGGGACCCACCTCCTATGGCTACACCTTC
cdr3_aa: CAWRTQGPTSYGYTF

v_call: TRBV6-5
d_call: NA
j_call: TRBJ2-1
clone_size: NA
cdr3_nt: TGTGCCAGCAGTCGACAAGGGAATGAGCAGTTCTTC
cdr3_aa: CASSRQGNEQFF

v_call: TRBV6-2/TRBV6-3
d_call: TRBD1
j_call: TRBJ1-4
clone_size: NA
cdr3_nt: TGTGCCAGCAGCACGGGACAGACAGGTGAAAAACTGTTTTTT
cdr3_aa: CASSTGQTGEKLFF

v_call: TRBV10-3
d_call: NA
j_call: TRBJ1-6
clone_size: NA
cdr3_nt: TGTGCCATCAGCGTTGAGGGAAGGGCAAGGCCCCTCCACTTT
cdr3_aa: CAISVEGRARPLHF

v_call: TRBV7-3
d_call: TRBD2
j_call: TRBJ2-1
clone_size: NA
cdr3_nt: TGTGCCAGCAGCGCGAATAGCGGGGGGCCAAGCTCCTACAATGAGCAGTTCTTC
cdr3_aa: CASSANSGGPSSYNEQFF

v_call: TRBV24-1
d_call: NA
j_call: TRBJ2-6
clone_size: once
cdr3_nt: TGTGCCACCAGTGATTCTTCGGACGTCCGCTCTGGGGCCAACGTCCTGACTTTC
cdr3_aa: CATSDSSDVRSGANVLTF

v_call: TRBV6-5
d_call: TRBD1
j_call: TRBJ2-1
clone_size: NA
cdr3_nt: TGTGCCAGCAGTCCCCCCGGGACAGGGAACAATGAGCAGTTCTTC
cdr3_aa: CASSPPGTGNNEQFF

v_call: TRBV7-2
d_call: NA
j_call: TRBJ2-3
clone_size: NA
cdr3_nt: TGTGCCAGCAGCTTATACGTGGGTACGCAGTATTTT
cdr3_aa: CASSLYVGTQYF

v_call: TRBV6-5
d_call: TRBD1
j_call: TRBJ1-6
clone_size: NA
cdr3_nt: TGTGCCAGCAGTTCCCAAGGGACAGTAAATTCACCCCTCCACTTT
cdr3_aa: CASSSQGTVNSPLHF

v_call: TRBV30
d_call: NA
j_call: TRBJ2-3
clone_size: NA
cdr3_nt: TGTGCCTGGAGTCGAAGACTCGGAGGCGGCACAGATACGCAGTATTTT
cdr3_aa: CAWSRRLGGGTDTQYF

v_call: TRBV6-5
d_call: NA
j_call: TRBJ1-1
clone_size: NA
cdr3_nt: TGTGCCAGCACATCCAGGAGGAGGAACACTGAAGCTTTCTTT
cdr3_aa: CASTSRRRNTEAFF

v_call: TRBV19
d_call: NA
j_call: TRBJ1-5
clone_size: few
cdr3_nt: TGTGCCAGTAGTCATAGCAATCAGCCCCAGCATTTT
cdr3_aa: CASSHSNQPQHF

v_call: TRBV12-3/TRBV12-4
d_call: NA
j_call: TRBJ2-1
clone_size: few
cdr3_nt: TGTGCCAGCAGTCCACAGGTGGGTGGTGAGCAGTTCTTC
cdr3_aa: CASSPQVGGEQFF

v_call: TRBV30
d_call: TRBD1
j_call: TRBJ1-1
clone_size: few
cdr3_nt: TGTGCCTGGGGGAGACAGGGCAAAGCTTTCTTT
cdr3_aa: CAWGRQGKAFF

v_call: TRBV5-1
d_call: NA
j_call: TRBJ1-3
clone_size: NA
cdr3_nt: TGCGCCAGCAGCTTGACCGGTACCTCTGGAAACACCATATATTTT
cdr3_aa: CASSLTGTSGNTIYF

v_call: TRBV19
d_call: NA
j_call: TRBJ2-6
clone_size: once
cdr3_nt: TGTGCCAGTCAGGGACACAGCTCTGGGGCCAACGTCCTGACTTTC
cdr3_aa: CASQGHSSGANVLTF

v_call: TRBV9
d_call: NA
j_call: TRBJ2-5
clone_size: NA
cdr3_nt: TGTGCCAGCAGCGTAGGGGGGTTCGCCCAAGAGACCCAGTACTTC
cdr3_aa: CASSVGGFAQETQYF

v_call: TRBV20-1
d_call: NA
j_call: TRBJ2-3
clone_size: once
cdr3_nt: TGCAGTGCTAGAGTCCGAGGGGGGCAGTATTTT
cdr3_aa: CSARVRGGQYF

v_call: TRBV19
d_call: NA
j_call: TRBJ2-2
clone_size: NA
cdr3_nt: TGTGCCAGTACCCAAATCCGGGGGACTTCACCCCCCGGGGAGCTGTTTTTT
cdr3_aa: CASTQIRGTSPPGELFF

v_call: TRBV7-3
d_call: NA
j_call: TRBJ1-6
clone_size: NA
cdr3_nt: TGTGCCAGCAGCTTAACCGGGGGGGGTAATTCACCCCTCCACTTT
cdr3_aa: CASSLTGGGNSPLHF

v_call: TRBV24-1
d_call: NA
j_call: TRBJ2-3
clone_size: NA
cdr3_nt: TGTGCCACAGTGGGTAGGCGCACAGATACGCAGTATTTT
cdr3_aa: CATVGRRTDTQYF

v_call: TRBV5-5
d_call: NA
j_call: TRBJ2-3
clone_size: NA
cdr3_nt: TGTGCCAGCAACCAATGGGTTAGCACAGATACGCAGTATTTT
cdr3_aa: CASNQWVSTDTQYF

v_call: TRBV2
d_call: NA
j_call: TRBJ2-1
clone_size: NA
cdr3_nt: TGTGCCAGCAGTGAATTTCGGGCGGGGGCCAGTGAGCAGTTCTTC
cdr3_aa: CASSEFRAGASEQFF

v_call: TRBV21-1
d_call: NA
j_call: TRBJ1-4
clone_size: NA
cdr3_nt: TGTGCCAGCAGCAAAGGGGGGCGGGATGAAAAACTGTTTTTT
cdr3_aa: CASSKGGRDEKLFF

v_call: TRBV19
d_call: NA
j_call: TRBJ2-5
clone_size: NA
cdr3_nt: TGTGCCAGTAGTGGGGACGGCAACCAAGAGACCCAGTACTTC
cdr3_aa: CASSGDGNQETQYF

v_call: TRBV6-6
d_call: TRBD1
j_call: TRBJ2-1
clone_size: NA
cdr3_nt: TGTGCCAGCACGTACCGGGACAGGGGGCGTCATGAGCAGTTCTTC
cdr3_aa: CASTYRDRGRHEQFF

v_call: TRBV29-1
d_call: NA
j_call: TRBJ2-3
clone_size: NA
cdr3_nt: TGCAGCGTTGTTGGGGACGCTAGGGATACGCAGTATTTT
cdr3_aa: CSVVGDARDTQYF

v_call: TRBV6-5
d_call: NA
j_call: TRBJ1-1
clone_size: NA
cdr3_nt: TGTGCCAGCAGGGTACATACTGAAGCTTTCTTT
cdr3_aa: CASRVHTEAFF

v_call: TRBV27
d_call: NA
j_call: TRBJ2-2
clone_size: NA
cdr3_nt: TGTGCCAGCACCCTTGGCGGGGAGCTGTTTTTT
cdr3_aa: CASTLGGELFF

v_call: TRBV9
d_call: NA
j_call: TRBJ1-6
clone_size: once
cdr3_nt: TGTGCCAGCAGCGTAACAGGACAGCCTAATTCACCCCTCCACTTT
cdr3_aa: CASSVTGQPNSPLHF

v_call: TRBV6-6
d_call: NA
j_call: TRBJ2-3
clone_size: NA
cdr3_nt: TGTGCCAGCAGTTCCCCACAGGCAAACACAGATACGCAGTATTTT
cdr3_aa: CASSSPQANTDTQYF